This T cell receptor (beta chain) was retrieved from a study of post-analysis software for immune sequencing data. At the level of the study: Clinical courses comprised relapsing-remitting, secondary progressive and progressive-relapsing multiple sclerosis.

The library was made from cDNA and included unique molecular identifiers. A population of roughly 0.9 to 11 million T cells gave rise to 400,000 to 550,000 cDNA molecules. From the PCR reads, TCRdb called clonotypes with MiXCR, one entry per CDR3 protein. The sample includes fewer than 900,000 distinct CDR3 sequences, roughly 50% of them seen just once. The CDR3 totals 15 residues. Trimming shortened V by 6 bases and J by 5 bases, and 19 bases separated the two germline ends. The germline V gene encodes CDR1 SNHLY and CDR2 FYNNEI. Study-wide findings and caveats: Patients used a handful of TRBV segments, including TRBV5-6, TRBV5-1 and TRBV20-1, more often than controls. In multiple sclerosis, normalized Chao1 diversity was significantly below that of controls.

Concerning this clonotype itself: Antigen specificity is unknown.

The chain employs TRBV2 and TRBJ1-2; tentative D call: TRBD1 (6 bases). The sample was blood. The receptor was derived from a girl between 10 and 17 years old with multiple sclerosis. As DNA, the CDR3 is TGTGCCAGCAGAAGTCCCGGGACAAGTGATTATGGCTACACCTTC. Translation: CASRSPGTSDYGYTF.